Below are 24 T cell receptor beta chains sequenced from a single sample in a study of response to subunit inactivated influenza vaccine. TCRdb reanalysed the RT-PCR reads using MiXCR and keeps one entry per CDR3 protein. The sample contains over 800,000 distinct CDR3 sequences, 20% to 25% of which appear only once. Material: PBMCs from blood, obtained approximately 5 days after vaccination. The receptors come from a man over 45 who received an inactivated influenza vaccine.

The rearrangement joins TRBV12-3 or TRBV12-4 to TRBJ2-1; no firm D call. The V gene lost 4 bases and the J gene lost 0 bases, with 19 bases spanning the gap. The CDR3 sequence is 18 residues long. Here the CDR3 DNA reads TGTGCCAGCAGTTCAAGCTCCCCCGGGTTTCGCTCCTACAATGAGCAGTTCTTC. Translation gives CASSSSSPGFRSYNEQFF.

This chain joins TRBV5-5 and TRBJ2-7; the D gene is possibly TRBD1 (6 bases). This CDR3 comprises 16 residues. Germline values: CDR1 SGHKS, CDR2 YYEKEE (reference sequence). The V and J ends lost 0 bases and 5 bases respectively, with 18 bases between them. The CDR3 region has the DNA TGTGCCAGCAGCTTGGCCGTTCCAGGGGCCTTCCACGAGCAGTACTTC. Translated, it gives CASSLAVPGAFHEQYF.

This clonotype has only a few counts. The V call is TRBV6-5, the J call TRBJ2-1; 11 positions match TRBD1. V shed 4 bases and J 6 bases; nucleotides not matched to a gene: 5. The CDR3 consists of 15 residues. CDR1 MNHEY and CDR2 SVGAGI come from the germline V gene. The CDR3 loop is CASSSAGTGGNEQFF. CDR3 nucleotide sequence: TGTGCCAGCAGTTCCGCCGGGACAGGGGGCAATGAGCAGTTCTTC.

This chain uses TRBV9 with TRBJ2-3; the D gene is possibly TRBD1 (5 bases). Trimming stripped 4 bases from V and 3 bases from J, with 15 bases between. The CDR3 has 15 amino acids. Per the germline V gene, CDR1 is SGDLS and CDR2 is YYNGEE. The CDR3 nucleotides are TGTGCCAGCAGCCCAAGACAGTCACAAACAGATACGCAGTATTTT. This sequence encodes CASSPRQSQTDTQYF.

This clonotype was recorded a few times. The rearrangement links TRBV10-3 to TRBJ2-5; 7 positions agree with TRBD2. This CDR3 region has 18 residues. Germline V gives CDR1 ENHRY, CDR2 SYGVKD. Trimming removed 4 bases from V and 5 bases from J; junction bases left unmatched: 19. CDR3 loop: CAISVLPTSRSFGETQYF. DNA for the CDR3: TGTGCCATCAGTGTCCTTCCGACTAGCAGATCATTTGGGGAGACCCAGTACTTC.

The V gene is TRBV9, the J gene TRBJ2-3, with TRBD2 matching over 9 bases. The germline CDR1 and CDR2 sequences are SGDLS and YYNGEE. Trimming took 5 bases from V and 3 from J; bases not matched to a gene: 7. This CDR3 comprises 15 residues. As DNA, the CDR3 is TGTGCCAGCAGGCCAGCGGGAGGCGTTACAGATACGCAGTATTTT. This sequence encodes CASRPAGGVTDTQYF.

The chain joins TRBV12-3 or TRBV12-4 to TRBJ2-1, with 9 bases fitting TRBD1. The ends lost 3 bases at V and 10 bases at J; junction bases unmatched: 4. This CDR3 is built from 13 residues. CDR3 loop: CASSFDRGIEQFF. Here the CDR3 DNA reads TGTGCCAGCAGTTTCGACAGGGGGATCGAGCAGTTCTTC.

This CDR3 is CASSLTIRVDRVDLNEQFF. The CDR3, as DNA: TGTGCCAGCAGCTTAACGATTCGGGTGGACAGGGTGGACCTAAATGAGCAGTTCTTC. This chain connects TRBV7-3 to TRBJ2-1; 8 nucleotides match TRBD1. The V segment lost 0 bases and the J segment 7 bases; nucleotides outside the gene matches: 17. This CDR3 region has 19 residues. Germline-derived CDR1 and CDR2 are SGHTA and FQGTGA. Full variable domain (missing parts from reference TRBV7-3 and TRBJ2-1): GAGVSQTPSNKVTEKGKYVELRCDPISGHTALYWYRQSLGQGPEFLIYFQGTGAADDSGLPNDRFFAVRPEGSVSTLKIQRTERGDSAVYLCASSLTIRVDRVDLNEQFFGPGTRLTVL.

This clonotype was found a few times. V gene TRBV20-1 combines with J gene TRBJ2-7, with D perhaps matching TRBD2 (6 bases). The V end was cut by 6 bases, the J end by 1 base, with 13 bases between. The germline V gene encodes CDR1 DFQATT and CDR2 SNEGSKA (reference sequence). This CDR3 region has 13 residues. The CDR3 DNA reads TGCAGTGCCCGCGGGGTTAGTTCCTACGAGCAGTACTTC. Amino acids: CSARGVSSYEQYF.

This chain connects TRBV7-8 to TRBJ1-2; D is perhaps TRBD1 (5 bases). This CDR3 is 13 amino acids long. The V gene's germline CDR1 is SGHVS and CDR2 FQNEAQ. V lost 2 bases and J lost 7, with 11 bases in between. The CDR3 nucleotides are TGTGCCAGCAGCTTATCGACAGTCGGTGGCTACACCTTC. It translates to CASSLSTVGGYTF.

This clonotype came up a few times. The chain recombines TRBV20-1 with TRBJ1-4; a possible D gene is TRBD1 (5 bases). Trimming shortened V by 0 bases and J by 4 bases, and 9 bases separated the two germline ends. The V gene's germline CDR1 is DFQATT and CDR2 SNEGSKA (reference sequence). This CDR3 has 14 amino acids. CDR3 coding DNA: TGCAGTGCTAGAGAGAGGAGGGGTAATGAAAAACTGTTTTTT. It is translated as CSARERRGNEKLFF.

The chain has TRBV5-6 and TRBJ2-5; D is perhaps TRBD1 (5 bases). Germline loops: CDR1 SGHDT, CDR2 YYEEEE. This CDR3 is 16 amino acids long. V lost 0 bases and J lost 0, with 12 bases in between. The CDR3 region is CASSLEFGRDQETQYF. The CDR3 nucleotides read TGTGCCAGCAGCTTGGAGTTTGGCAGGGACCAAGAGACCCAGTACTTC.

This clonotype has only a few counts. The V and J genes are TRBV7-9 and TRBJ2-5, with TRBD2 matching over 7 bases. The CDR3 is 14 amino acids. V was clipped by 4 bases and J by 1 base; unmatched bases: 3. Germline V gene data show CDR1 as SEHNR and CDR2 as FQNEAQ (reference sequence). The CDR3 bases are TGTGCCAGCAGCTCGCCTAGCGGCCAAGAGACCCAGTACTTC. As protein: CASSSPSGQETQYF.

This clonotype was counted ten times or more. The chain has TRBV20-1 and TRBJ2-5; D is uncertain. The CDR3 totals 14 residues. V shed 6 bases and J shed 5 bases, with 19 bases lying between them. Germline CDR1 is DFQATT and CDR2 is SNEGSKA (reference sequence). Written as DNA, the CDR3 is TGCAGTGCCCCCGAACCCTCTATGAAGGAGACCCAGTACTTC. As protein: CSAPEPSMKETQYF.

The chain couples TRBV6-2 or TRBV6-3 to TRBJ2-3, with TRBD1 as a possible D gene (5 bases). Trimming removed 3 bases at V and 2 bases at J, with 9 bases between. This CDR3 is built from 14 residues. CDR1 and CDR2 from the germline V gene are MNHEY and SVGEGT. The CDR3 DNA reads as TGTGCCAGCAGTTATGGGGCTTTCACAGATACGCAGTATTTT. It yields the protein CASSYGAFTDTQYF.

In its sample, this clonotype was seen a few times. The chain is built from TRBV5-8 and TRBJ1-1; 8 bases line up with TRBD1. This CDR3 comprises 13 residues. CDR1 and CDR2 from the germline V gene are SGHTS and YDEGEE. The V and J ends lost 10 bases and 0 bases, in that order; junction bases with no gene match: 5. CDR3 loop: CAGRQGMNTEAFF. The CDR3 DNA sequence: TGTGCCGGGAGACAGGGGATGAACACTGAAGCTTTCTTT.

The CDR3 DNA reads as TGTGCCAGCTCACCACGTCTAGCGGGGGGTACTACGAAGCAGTACTTC. Its translation is CASSPRLAGGTTKQYF. V is TRBV18 and J is TRBJ2-7; 11 bases align to TRBD2. The CDR3 covers 16 residues. The J segment lost 8 bases and the V segment lost 1 base, leaving 10 bases of the junction unmatched. Germline V gives CDR1 KGHSH, CDR2 LQKENI.

This clonotype was seen repeatedly, ten times or more. This rearrangement joins TRBV2 to TRBJ2-7; D gene unclear. The CDR3 spans 14 residues. Germline loops: CDR1 SNHLY, CDR2 FYNNEI. Deletions cut 3 bases from V and 5 bases from J, with 14 bases between. CDR3 nucleotide sequence: TGTGCCAGCAGTGATGATCTGGGTTTCAACGAGCAGTACTTC. Protein product: CASSDDLGFNEQYF. The variable domain in full, completed from reference TRBV2 and TRBJ2-7, reads EPEVTQTPSHQVTQMGQEVILRCVPISNHLYFYWYRQILGQKVEFLVSFYNNEISEKSEIFDDQFSVERPDGSNFTLKIRSTKLEDSAMYFCASSDDLGFNEQYFGPGTRLTVT.

This chain links TRBV11-2 with TRBJ2-7, with D possibly TRBD1 on 5 matching bases. V was pared by 0 bases and J by 0 bases, with 12 bases between. The CDR3 length is 16 residues. Germline V gives CDR1 SGHAT, CDR2 FQNNGV. This CDR3 is CASSLDGYRSSYEQYF. The DNA for the CDR3 is TGTGCCAGCAGCTTAGATGGGTACAGGTCCTCCTACGAGCAGTACTTC.

Only a few counts were recorded for this clonotype. This chain uses TRBV20-1 with TRBJ2-7, with TRBD1 matching 10 bases. V gave up 0 bases and J gave up 3 bases; unmatched junction bases: 5. The CDR3 covers 15 residues. Germline V gene lookup returns CDR1 DFQATT and CDR2 SNEGSKA (reference sequence). The CDR3 reads CSARDRDRGLYEQYF. Here the CDR3 DNA reads TGCAGTGCTAGAGATAGAGACAGGGGGCTCTACGAGCAGTACTTC.

CDR3 region: CASSLGDSGTYEQYF. The DNA for the CDR3 is TGTGCCAGCAGTTTAGGTGACAGTGGTACCTACGAGCAGTACTTC. The chain carries TRBV12-3 or TRBV12-4 and TRBJ2-7, with TRBD1 as a possible D gene (5 bases). V gave up 1 base and J gave up 2 bases, with 12 bases separating them. This CDR3 contains 15 residues.

This clonotype appeared a few times. The chain is built from TRBV19 and TRBJ2-2; 9 nucleotides agree with TRBD1. This CDR3 has 14 residues. The germline gives CDR1 LNHDA, CDR2 SQIVND (reference sequence). The trim removed 5 bases at V and 5 bases at J, leaving 3 bases unmatched. CDR3 sequence: CASSGQGQTGELFF. CDR3 DNA sequence: TGTGCCAGTAGTGGACAGGGGCAGACCGGGGAGCTGTTTTTT.

The chain combines TRBV4-1 with TRBJ2-1; possibly TRBD1 or TRBD2 for D (5 bases each). Germline loops: CDR1 MGHRA, CDR2 YSYEKL. The CDR3 length is 12 residues. The V end lost 3 bases, the J end lost 9 bases, and 9 bases lay between the germline ends. For the CDR3, the DNA is TGCGCCAGCAGCCACGGGGCGGGTGAGCAGTTCTTC. Translating gives CASSHGAGEQFF.

This clonotype has just a few counts. In DNA, the CDR3 is TGCAGTGCCACGTGGGACACCAGCTACGAGCAGTACTTC. This gives the protein CSATWDTSYEQYF. The J gene is TRBJ2-7, the V gene TRBV20-1, with D perhaps matching TRBD1 (6 bases). The CDR3 is 13 amino acids. V was shortened by 6 bases and J by 3 bases, with 15 bases between the two germline ends. Per germline, CDR1 DFQATT and CDR2 SNEGSKA (reference sequence).